Following are 6 T cell receptor beta chains from one sample sequenced in a study of CXCR3-negative and CXCR3-positive naive CD8 T cells. Study conclusions and caveats: Against CXCR3-negative naive cells, CXCR3-positive naive cells showed more hydrophobic TRB CDR3s.

These receptors lack a known antigen. cDNA libraries for TRB were generated by 5' RACE incorporating UMI labels. Using the 5' RACE reads, TCRdb records one entry per CDR3 protein without DNA. The sample has about 110,000 distinct CDR3 sequences, and its top ten clones hold 0.35% to 0.4%. The specimen was naive CXCR3+ CD8+ T cells from blood. Subset denoted: CD45RO-CCR7+CD27+CD95- naive CD8+ T cells expressing CXCR3 (TNR3+). These receptors all come from a human donor in good health. Some clones in this sample may be carry-over from other donors' samples.

This chain uses TRBV4-3 with TRBJ2-7; TCRdb proposes TRBD1, but this gene call is untestable without DNA. Germline V CDR1 and CDR2: LGHNA, YSLEER. The CDR3 covers 18 residues. This CDR3 reads CASSQAITSGTRSYEQYF.

The rearrangement links TRBV5-1 to TRBJ1-4. This CDR3 region has 13 residues. Germline V gene sequence: CDR1 SGHRS, CDR2 YFSETQ. The CDR3 reads CASSLMTGEKLFF.

The chain combines TRBV5-1 with TRBJ2-1. Germline CDR1 is SGHRS and CDR2 is YFSETQ. The CDR3 totals 13 residues. The CDR3: CASSFYGNNEQFF.

This rearrangement joins TRBV7-3 to TRBJ1-1; TCRdb names TRBD1, which stays unverified in the absence of DNA. Germline lookup yields CDR1 SGHTA and CDR2 FQGTGA. This CDR3 has 16 residues. The CDR3 spells CASSLTAGGPNTEAFF.

The V call is TRBV6-1, the J call TRBJ1-1. The CDR3 has 12 residues. Germline values: CDR1 MNHNS, CDR2 SASEGT. The CDR3 loop reads CASSEWQSEAFF.

The genes are TRBV29-1 and TRBJ1-1; the D gene TCRdb calls, TRBD1, cannot be checked with no DNA. Germline V gives CDR1 SQVTM, CDR2 ANQGSEA. The CDR3 runs to 12 residues. The CDR3 here is CSVGTGLTEAFF.